This TCR beta chain was observed in a study of brain T cells in children with intractable seizures. Assay used: immunoSEQ multiplex PCR; TCRdb lists only in-frame clones, some missing. The sample includes roughly 80,000 clones, around 91% of them seen just once. Surgery cases with the highest brain T cell transcript signatures were chosen for sequencing. Study results and caveats: HCMV serostatus was not known, and viral specificity came from CDR3 similarity only.

In regard to this clone: The antigen remains unidentified.

CDR1 and CDR2 from the germline V gene are SGHTA and FQGNSA. The CDR3 spans 15 residues. V was cut by 5 bases and J by 0 bases, with 11 bases left in between. The chain carries TRBV7-2 and TRBJ1-3; no clear D. Sample: peripheral blood, taken at surgery. This receptor was identified in a girl aged 2 to 9 with Rasmussen encephalitis and intractable seizures. This CDR3 reads CASSPRRYSGNTIYF. CDR3 bases: TGTGCCAGCAGCCCCAGACGCTACTCTGGAAACACCATATATTTT.